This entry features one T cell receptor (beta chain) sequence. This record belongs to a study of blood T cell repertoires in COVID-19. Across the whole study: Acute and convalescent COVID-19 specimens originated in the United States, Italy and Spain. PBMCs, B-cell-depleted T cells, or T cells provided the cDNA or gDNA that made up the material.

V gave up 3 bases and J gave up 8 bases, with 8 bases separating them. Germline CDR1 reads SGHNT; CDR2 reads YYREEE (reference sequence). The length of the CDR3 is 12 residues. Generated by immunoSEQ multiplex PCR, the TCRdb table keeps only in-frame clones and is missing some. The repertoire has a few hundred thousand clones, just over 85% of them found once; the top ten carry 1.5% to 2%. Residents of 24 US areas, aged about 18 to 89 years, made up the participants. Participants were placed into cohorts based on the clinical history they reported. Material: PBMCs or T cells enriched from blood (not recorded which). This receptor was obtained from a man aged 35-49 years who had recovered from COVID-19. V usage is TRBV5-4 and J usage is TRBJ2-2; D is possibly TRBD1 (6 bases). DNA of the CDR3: TGTGCCAGCAGCTCACAGGGAGGGGAGCTGTTTTTT. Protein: CASSSQGGELFF.